One sample yielded the 30 T cell receptor beta chains listed below, sequenced in a study of blood T cell repertoires in COVID-19. Profiled with immunoSEQ multiplex PCR; TCRdb holds only in-frame clones, not every one. The table shows fewer than 200,000 clones, with 65% to 90% occurring only once. Specimen: peripheral blood. Receptors were obtained from a man between 50 and 59 years old with active or convalescent COVID-19.

The chain links TRBV19 to TRBJ2-5, with 9 bases lining up with TRBD1. There are 16 residues in the CDR3. Germline trimming cut 4 bases from V and 1 base from J; bases unmatched to any gene: 7. Germline CDR1 is LNHDA and CDR2 is SQIVND (reference sequence). DNA of the CDR3: TGTGCCAGTAGTAGGCGGGGACAGGGATCCCAAGAGACCCAGTACTTC. The encoded protein is CASSRRGQGSQETQYF.

The chain carries TRBV5-1 and TRBJ2-2, with D perhaps matching TRBD1 (5 bases). This CDR3 has 15 residues. Looked up from germline, CDR1 is SGHRS and CDR2 is YFSETQ. Trimming left V 0 bases short and J 1 base short, with 7 bases between. The CDR3 DNA is TGCGCCAGCAGCTTGGAGGGGCAGAACACCGGGGAGCTGTTTTTT. It is translated as CASSLEGQNTGELFF.

The V and J genes are TRBV6-4 and TRBJ1-6, with TRBD1 matching 9 bases. With V trimmed by 0 bases and J by 10 bases, 1 base remained unmatched. CDR1 and CDR2 from the germline V gene are MRHNA and SNTAGT. The CDR3 has 14 amino acids. The CDR3 DNA reads as TGTGCCAGCAGTGACTCGGACAGGGGCTCACCCCTCCACTTT. It yields the protein CASSDSDRGSPLHF.

The genes are TRBV6-2 or TRBV6-3 and TRBJ1-1; 7 bases map to TRBD1. CDR1 MNHEY and CDR2 SVGEGT come from the germline V gene. The J segment lost 2 bases and the V segment lost 5 bases, leaving 2 bases of the junction unmatched. The CDR3 consists of 13 residues. CDR3 sequence (DNA): TGTGCCAGCAGTGGGACAGCAAACACTGAAGCTTTCTTT. It yields the protein CASSGTANTEAFF.

The V call is TRBV18, the J call TRBJ2-2; 7 bases are a match to TRBD1. The length of the CDR3 is 16 residues. The ends lost 3 bases at V and 0 bases at J; junction bases unmatched: 4. CDR1 is KGHSH and CDR2 is LQKENI in the germline V gene. The CDR3 reads CASSPPGTANTGELFF. The CDR3 DNA reads TGTGCCAGCTCACCCCCCGGGACAGCGAACACCGGGGAGCTGTTTTTT.

V is TRBV7-3 and J is TRBJ2-7, with 9 nucleotides matching TRBD1. Trimming cost V 5 bases and J 6 bases; bases outside gene matches: 2. The CDR3 is made up of 12 amino acids. The germline gives CDR1 SGHTA, CDR2 FQGTGA. CDR3 DNA sequence: TGTGCCAGCAGCGAGGACAGGGGCGAGCAGTACTTC. Translation gives CASSEDRGEQYF.

This clone was seen ten or more times. The V gene is TRBV4-2, the J gene TRBJ2-7; 10 nucleotides align to TRBD2. The CDR3 has 17 amino acids. Unmatched junction bases numbered 7, after V lost 0 bases and J lost 2 bases. The germline gives CDR1 LGHNA, CDR2 YNFKEQ. Written as DNA, the CDR3 is TGTGCCAGCAGCCAAGACCTAACTAGCGGGGCCGCCTACGAGCAGTACTTC. It translates to CASSQDLTSGAAYEQYF.

This clone was counted many times. The V call is TRBV2, the J call TRBJ2-1; the D gene is possibly TRBD1 (6 bases). V lost 7 bases and J lost 3, with 10 bases in between. The CDR3 extends over 13 amino acids. Germline CDR1 reads SNHLY; CDR2 reads FYNNEI. The CDR3, as DNA: TGTGCCAGCAAGGACAGCCTCTACAATGAGCAGTTCTTC. Amino acid sequence: CASKDSLYNEQFF.

V is TRBV24-1 and J is TRBJ2-3; the match to TRBD2 covers 7 bases. This CDR3 comprises 16 residues. V shed 4 bases, J shed 1 base, and the junction held 7 bases outside the gene matches. Germline lookup yields CDR1 KGHDR and CDR2 SFDVKD. The DNA for the CDR3 is TGTGCCACCAGTGAAAGCAGCGGGGATCGCACAGATACGCAGTATTTT. Its protein product is CATSESSGDRTDTQYF.

The rearrangement links TRBV5-1 to TRBJ1-4; TRBD1 is a possible D gene (5 bases). CDR1 and CDR2 from the germline V gene are SGHRS and YFSETQ. V was cut by 6 bases and J by 3 bases, with 12 bases left in between. The CDR3 runs to 14 residues. The chain's CDR3 is CASTGGRSNEKLFF. DNA of the CDR3: TGCGCCAGCACCGGGGGTCGGTCTAATGAAAAACTGTTTTTT. The full variable domain, its missing parts supplied by reference TRBV5-1 and TRBJ1-4, is KAGVTQTPRYLIKTRGQQVTLSCSPISGHRSVSWYQQTPGQGLQFLFEYFSETQRNKGNFPGRFSGRQFSNSRSEMNVSTLELGDSALYLCASTGGRSNEKLFFGSGTQLSVL.

This clone was counted only a few times. The chain is built from TRBV29-1 and TRBJ1-2; TRBD1 is a possible D gene (5 bases). Germline CDR1 and CDR2: SQVTM and ANQGSEA. The CDR3 runs to 12 residues. V lost 4 bases and J 4 bases, leaving 10 bases between the germline ends. DNA of the CDR3: TGCAGCGTTGCAGGGACTAGCTATGGCTACACCTTC. Amino acid sequence: CSVAGTSYGYTF.

V usage is TRBV27 and J usage is TRBJ1-1; 7 bases align to TRBD1. V lost 1 base and J lost 6; bases outside the gene matches: 8. This CDR3 comprises 15 residues. Germline CDR1 is MNHEY and CDR2 is SMNVEV (reference sequence). CDR3 sequence: CASSLYRGGGSEAFF. The CDR3 region has the DNA TGTGCCAGCAGTTTATATAGAGGGGGCGGCTCTGAAGCTTTCTTT.

V is TRBV10-3 and J is TRBJ1-4; 8 nucleotides match TRBD1. V lost 3 bases and J lost 8; bases outside the gene matches: 8. There are 15 residues in the CDR3. Germline loops: CDR1 ENHRY, CDR2 SYGVKD. The CDR3 sequence: CAISDAPGGREKLFF. For the CDR3, the DNA is TGTGCCATCAGTGACGCTCCAGGGGGCCGGGAAAAACTGTTTTTT.

V usage is TRBV6-5 and J usage is TRBJ1-2; TRBD1 matches 7 bases. Germline V gene sequence: CDR1 MNHEY, CDR2 SVGAGI. After removal of 2 bases from V and 7 bases from J, the junction contained 13 bases not matched to a gene. CDR3 size: 16 residues. Written as DNA, the CDR3 is TGTGCCAGCAGTTACGGGACAGACCTTGATAGAACTGGCTACACCTTC. It codes for CASSYGTDLDRTGYTF.

The rearrangement uses TRBV5-4 and TRBJ2-5; 11 bases line up with TRBD2. Trimming took 3 bases from V and 1 from J; bases not matched to a gene: 5. The CDR3 sequence is 16 residues long. Germline-derived CDR1 and CDR2 are SGHNT and YYREEE (reference sequence). CDR3 loop: CASSSGTSGIQETQYF. The CDR3 DNA reads TGTGCCAGCAGCTCGGGGACTAGCGGAATCCAAGAGACCCAGTACTTC. Drawing the rest from reference TRBV5-4 and TRBJ2-5, the complete variable domain is ETGVTQSPTHLIKTRGQQVTLRCSSQSGHNTVSWYQQALGQGPQFIFQYYREEENGRGNFPPRFSGLQFPNYSSELNVNALELDDSALYLCASSSGTSGIQETQYFGPGTRLLVL.

The chain carries TRBV10-1 and TRBJ2-2; D gene uncertain. V shed 7 bases and J shed 2 bases, with 11 bases lying between them. This CDR3 comprises 14 residues. In germline, CDR1 is WNHNN, CDR2 SYGVQD (reference sequence). CDR3 nucleotides: TGCGCCAGCAAAAAGGCAGGCAACACCGGGGAGCTGTTTTTT. This sequence encodes CASKKAGNTGELFF.

The V gene is TRBV12-5, the J gene TRBJ1-3; no clear D. Germline V lookup: CDR1 LGHNT, CDR2 FRNRAP. The ends were cut back, 0 bases at V and 0 bases at J, with 9 bases in the middle. The CDR3 consists of 16 residues. CDR3 loop: CASGLVPGSSGNTIYF. The DNA for the CDR3 is TGTGCTAGTGGTTTGGTACCCGGTTCCTCTGGAAACACCATATATTTT.

The chain uses TRBV10-3 and TRBJ2-3; D perhaps matches TRBD2 (5 bases). The CDR3 consists of 14 residues. Germline assignment: CDR1 ENHRY and CDR2 SYGVKD. The germline V and J ends were trimmed by 7 bases and 0 bases, with 11 bases remaining between them. The CDR3 loop reads CAINAAASTDTQYF. The DNA of the CDR3 is TGTGCCATCAACGCAGCGGCTAGCACAGATACGCAGTATTTT.

The chain joins TRBV28 to TRBJ1-3, with a possible D match to TRBD1 (5 bases). The ends were cut back, 7 bases at V and 3 bases at J, with 13 bases in the middle. This CDR3 is 14 amino acids long. From germline, CDR1 is MDHEN and CDR2 SYDVKM. The CDR3 is CASKLGGVGNTIYF. In DNA, the CDR3 is TGTGCCAGCAAGTTGGGGGGGGTTGGAAACACCATATATTTT. The full variable domain, completed using reference TRBV28 and TRBJ1-3, is DVKVTQSSRYLVKRTGEKVFLECVQDMDHENMFWYRQDPGLGLRLIYFSYDVKMKEKGDIPEGYSVSREKKERFSLILESASTNQTSMYLCASKLGGVGNTIYFGEGSWLTVV.

This chain connects TRBV5-5 to TRBJ1-4; D is unclear. The CDR3 covers 14 residues. Trimming cost V 4 bases and J 2 bases, with 9 bases left between them. The V gene's germline CDR1 is SGHKS and CDR2 YYEKEE (reference sequence). CDR3 in amino acids: CASSLAATNEKLFF. CDR3 DNA: TGTGCCAGCAGCCTCGCCGCGACTAATGAAAAACTGTTTTTT.

This chain connects TRBV7-9 to TRBJ1-1, with 7 bases matching TRBD1. V shed 1 base and J 4 bases; nucleotides not matched to a gene: 9. CDR3 length: 16 residues. Germline V gene sequence: CDR1 SEHNR, CDR2 FQNEAQ (reference sequence). For the CDR3, the DNA is TGTGCCAGCAGCTTAGGTGGTGGGTCAGGGGGCACTGAAGCTTTCTTT. Translated, it gives CASSLGGGSGGTEAFF. The whole variable domain, filled in from reference TRBV7-9 and TRBJ1-1, reads DTGVSQNPRHKITKRGQNVTFRCDPISEHNRLYWYRQTLGQGPEFLTYFQNEAQLEKSRLLSDRFSAERPKGSFSTLEIQRTEQGDSAMYLCASSLGGGSGGTEAFFGQGTRLTVV.

The sample holds many counts of this clone. The V gene is TRBV9, the J gene TRBJ2-1; 10 bases fit TRBD2. Germline V CDR1 and CDR2: SGDLS, YYNGEE. V lost 0 bases to trimming and J lost 0 bases; unmatched junction nucleotides: 12. The length of the CDR3 is 20 residues. CDR3 nucleotide sequence: TGTGCCAGCAGCGTAGCAGGGCTAGCGGGGGCCGAAAGCTCCTACAATGAGCAGTTCTTC. Translation gives CASSVAGLAGAESSYNEQFF.

V is TRBV6-5 and J is TRBJ1-6; 10 bases line up with TRBD1. The CDR3 sequence is 15 residues long. Germline trimming cut 0 bases from V and 9 bases from J; bases unmatched to any gene: 2. CDR1 is MNHEY, CDR2 SVGAGI, per germline. The CDR3 DNA is TGTGCCAGCAGTTACTCCGGGACAGGGGTTTCACCCCTCCACTTT. It codes for CASSYSGTGVSPLHF.

V is TRBV27 and J is TRBJ2-2; D possibly corresponds to TRBD1 (6 bases). The CDR3 spans 16 residues. Trimming took off 2 bases at V and 2 bases at J, with 12 bases between the two ends. Germline V gene data show CDR1 as MNHEY and CDR2 as SMNVEV (reference sequence). The CDR3, as DNA: TGTGCCAGCAGTTTAATACGGGACATAAACACCGGGGAGCTGTTTTTT. Translated: CASSLIRDINTGELFF.

V gene TRBV27 combines with J gene TRBJ1-5; 11 bases agree with TRBD1. The CDR3 has 19 amino acids. Germline CDR1 is MNHEY and CDR2 is SMNVEV (reference sequence). V dropped 2 bases and J dropped 3; count of bases not matched to a gene: 12. The CDR3 is CASSLQWDRGMGDNQPQHF. In nucleotides, the CDR3 is TGTGCCAGCAGTTTACAGTGGGACAGGGGGATGGGTGACAATCAGCCCCAGCATTTT.

This clone appeared once. The V gene is TRBV5-1, the J gene TRBJ1-5; TRBD1 is a possible D gene (6 bases). Germline V gives CDR1 SGHRS, CDR2 YFSETQ. The CDR3 has 13 amino acids. V was shortened by 4 bases and J by 5 bases, with 10 bases between the two germline ends. DNA for the CDR3: TGCGCCAGCAGCGAGGACAGCTATCAGCCCCAGCATTTT. It translates to CASSEDSYQPQHF.

V gene TRBV2 combines with J gene TRBJ2-7; D is perhaps TRBD1 (6 bases). The CDR3 consists of 13 residues. V was shortened by 7 bases and J by 5 bases, with 15 bases between the two germline ends. Germline values: CDR1 SNHLY, CDR2 FYNNEI. CDR3 DNA sequence: TGTGCCAGCAACGAGGACAGTCCCCACGAGCAGTACTTC. It encodes CASNEDSPHEQYF.

The J gene is TRBJ1-5, the V gene TRBV19, with D possibly TRBD1 on 6 matching bases. The CDR3 runs to 15 residues. V lost 7 bases and J 4 bases, leaving 17 bases between the germline ends. Germline CDR1 LNHDA, CDR2 SQIVND (reference sequence). Here the CDR3 reads CASNPATGNNQPQHF. DNA for the CDR3: TGTGCCAGTAATCCGGCGACAGGTAATAATCAGCCCCAGCATTTT.

The chain carries TRBV6-6 and TRBJ2-5, with D possibly being TRBD2 (6 bases). Germline V gene data show CDR1 as MNHNY and CDR2 as SVGAGI (reference sequence). V was trimmed by 4 bases and J by 5 bases, leaving 14 bases between them. This CDR3 region has 14 residues. The CDR3: CASSLGDSRETQYF. CDR3 DNA sequence: TGTGCCAGCAGTTTGGGGGACTCGCGGGAGACCCAGTACTTC.

The chain couples TRBV3-1 (or the pseudogene TRBV3-2) to TRBJ1-3; 9 nucleotides line up with TRBD1. The J segment lost 4 bases and the V segment lost 1 base, leaving 5 bases of the junction unmatched. The V gene's germline CDR1 is LGHDT and CDR2 YNNKEL (reference sequence). CDR3 length: 16 residues. CDR3 coding DNA: TGTGCCAGCAGCCAAGTACTAGGGACAGGGGGAAACACCATATATTTT. Its protein product is CASSQVLGTGGNTIYF.